The 7 T cell receptor beta chains given below trace back to one sample, sequenced in a study of vaccination effects on CD4 cells after COVID-19. Clones were sequenced by immunoSEQ multiplex PCR, and TCRdb holds only the in-frame ones, with some missing. The sample contains tens of thousands of clones, roughly 75% of which appear only once. Their antigen targets remain unknown. It was after 10 days of culture that CD4+ T cells were isolated. The sample in question was CD4+ T cells from PBMCs cultured without peptide, obtained before COVID-19 vaccination. These receptors were collected from a human donor who received a COVID-19 vaccine.

The rearrangement uses TRBV5-1 and TRBJ2-7; either TRBD1 or TRBD2 may supply D (7 bases each). The CDR3 is 17 residues long. CDR1 and CDR2 (germline): SGHRS, YFSETQ. V lost 3 bases and J lost 4, with 23 bases in between. The CDR3: CASSSSGGRELSYEQYF. For the CDR3, the DNA is TGCGCCAGCAGCTCCTCAGGGGGGCGGGAGTTGAGTTACGAGCAGTACTTC.

The rearrangement links TRBV5-1 to TRBJ1-6; 10 bases map to TRBD1. The CDR3 runs 16 residues. Germline V CDR1 and CDR2: SGHRS, YFSETQ. The junction had 9 bases not matched to a gene; V was cut back by 5 bases and J by 7 bases. Here the CDR3 reads CASRTGQGGWNSPLHF. CDR3 nucleotide sequence: TGCGCCAGCAGAACCGGACAGGGGGGTTGGAATTCACCCCTCCACTTT.

V usage is TRBV4-2 and J usage is TRBJ1-2; D remains ambiguous. Germline V gene lookup returns CDR1 LGHNA and CDR2 YNFKEQ. V was trimmed by 1 base and J by 4 bases, leaving 19 bases between them. CDR3 size: 17 residues. The DNA of the CDR3 is TGTGCCAGCAGCCAAGGGCTGAGCCTCCTCCACTCCTATGGCTACACCTTC. Translation: CASSQGLSLLHSYGYTF.

The J gene is TRBJ2-1, the V gene TRBV7-9; 8 positions match TRBD2. Germline V lookup: CDR1 SEHNR, CDR2 FQNEAQ (reference sequence). V dropped 7 bases and J dropped 5; count of bases not matched to a gene: 7. The CDR3 sequence is 14 residues long. CDR3 DNA sequence: TGTGCCAGCACTCGGGGGGGCGGTCACAATGAGCAGTTCTTC. Translated, it gives CASTRGGGHNEQFF.

The chain is built from TRBV7-8 and TRBJ1-1; D is ambiguous. This CDR3 is built from 14 residues. V lost 3 bases to trimming and J lost 3 bases, with 11 bases between them. Germline values: CDR1 SGHVS, CDR2 FQNEAQ. The CDR3: CASSLFRRDTEAFF. In DNA form, the CDR3 reads TGTGCCAGCAGCTTGTTTCGGAGGGACACTGAAGCTTTCTTT.

The chain's CDR3 is CASSLYGLDTGELFF. The DNA for the CDR3 is TGTGCCAGCAGCTTATACGGGTTGGACACCGGGGAGCTGTTTTTT. The chain couples TRBV7-3 to TRBJ2-2; D not resolved. CDR1 and CDR2 from the germline V gene are SGHTA and FQGTGA. The V end lost 2 bases, the J end lost 3 bases, and 10 bases lay between the germline ends. This CDR3 spans 15 amino acids.

V usage is TRBV6-5 and J usage is TRBJ1-2, with D possibly matching TRBD1 (5 bases). Trimming stripped 5 bases from V and 8 bases from J, with 18 bases between. The CDR3 spans 14 residues. The germline V gene encodes CDR1 MNHEY and CDR2 SVGAGI. As DNA, the CDR3 is TGTGCCAGCAGTAACCCTGGGGGGATACAAGGCTACACCTTC. This encodes CASSNPGGIQGYTF.